A single sample is the source of the 21 T cell receptor beta chains below, sequenced in a study of technical replicates of blood from four donors. Sequencing used immunoSEQ multiplex PCR; TCRdb keeps in-frame clones, though not all of them. The sample lists about 82,000 clones; roughly 95% were seen once. Sequencing used T cells isolated from PBMCs. The origin of the receptors is a human donor in good health.

J is TRBJ1-1 and V is TRBV28; D is uncertain. V lost 3 bases and J lost 0, with 8 bases in between. The length of the CDR3 is 14 residues. Germline assignment: CDR1 MDHEN and CDR2 SYDVKM. CDR3 in DNA: TGTGCCAGCAGTTTGCCCGGGTTGAACACTGAAGCTTTCTTT. This codes for CASSLPGLNTEAFF.

The chain has TRBV28 and TRBJ2-1; D gene unclear. The ends were cut back, 4 bases at V and 6 bases at J, with 7 bases in the middle. CDR3 size: 12 residues. CDR1 and CDR2 (germline): MDHEN, SYDVKM. The CDR3 spells CASSSGGNEQFF. Here the CDR3 DNA reads TGTGCCAGCAGTTCAGGTGGCAATGAGCAGTTCTTC.

This chain joins TRBV19 and TRBJ1-2; a possible D gene is TRBD1 (5 bases). From germline, CDR1 is LNHDA and CDR2 SQIVND (reference sequence). Trimming left V 3 bases short and J 4 bases short, with 12 bases between. The CDR3 covers 14 residues. CDR3 sequence: CASSMTERGYGYTF. The CDR3 nucleotides are TGTGCCAGTAGTATGACAGAGCGCGGCTATGGCTACACCTTC. Supplemented by reference TRBV19 and TRBJ1-2, the full variable domain reads DGGITQSPKYLFRKEGQNVTLSCEQNLNHDAMYWYRQDPGQGLRLIYYSQIVNDFQKGDIAEGYSVSREKKESFPLTVTSAQKNPTAFYLCASSMTERGYGYTFGSGTRLTVV.

The chain combines TRBV19 with TRBJ1-2; 9 nucleotides align to TRBD1. The ends lost 6 bases at V and 4 bases at J; junction bases unmatched: 3. The CDR3 extends over 13 amino acids. Germline loops: CDR1 LNHDA, CDR2 SQIVND (reference sequence). The CDR3 coding sequence is TGTGCCAGTAGACCGGGACAGGGCTATGGCTACACCTTC. Translation: CASRPGQGYGYTF.

The V and J genes are TRBV13 and TRBJ2-1; D gene unclear. With 1 base removed from V and 0 bases from J, the gap between germline ends came to 4 bases. Germline values: CDR1 PRHDT, CDR2 FYEKMQ (reference sequence). The CDR3 is 14 residues long. The CDR3: CASSLESSYNEQFF. Written as DNA, the CDR3 is TGTGCCAGCAGCTTAGAGAGCTCCTACAATGAGCAGTTCTTC.

The chain uses TRBV4-3 and TRBJ2-1; 10 bases map to TRBD2. Germline V CDR1 and CDR2: LGHNA, YSLEER. V dropped 4 bases and J dropped 10; count of bases not matched to a gene: 4. This CDR3 contains 13 residues. The DNA for the CDR3 is TGCGCCAGCAGCCTCCTAGCGGGAGTAGAGCAGTTCTTC. Translation: CASSLLAGVEQFF.

The chain combines TRBV7-6 with TRBJ2-3; 10 positions match TRBD1. Germline loops: CDR1 SGHVS, CDR2 FNYEAQ. The CDR3 has 16 residues. V shed 4 bases, J shed 0 bases, and the junction held 4 bases outside the gene matches. Here the CDR3 reads CASSSTGGQSTDTQYF. The CDR3 DNA is TGTGCCAGCAGCTCGACAGGGGGCCAGAGCACAGATACGCAGTATTTT. The full variable domain, completed using reference TRBV7-6 and TRBJ2-3, is GAGVSQSPRYKVTKRGQDVALRCDPISGHVSLYWYRQALGQGPEFLTYFNYEAQQDKSGLPNDRFSAERPEGSISTLTIQRTEQRDSAMYRCASSSTGGQSTDTQYFGPGTRLTVL.

The table lists this clone with a count of one. The chain is built from TRBV18 and TRBJ2-3, with D perhaps matching TRBD2 (6 bases). The CDR3 is 17 residues long. Germline V CDR1 and CDR2: KGHSH, LQKENI. V lost 3 bases, J lost 0 bases, and 16 bases lay in between. For the CDR3, the DNA is TGTGCCAGCTCACCTCGAGGACTAACTCATAGCACAGATACGCAGTATTTT. Protein: CASSPRGLTHSTDTQYF.

The chain carries TRBV6-6 and TRBJ2-1; 10 nucleotides align to TRBD1. CDR1 and CDR2 (germline): MNHNY, SVGAGI (reference sequence). CDR3 length: 13 amino acids. V shed 6 bases, J shed 4 bases, and the junction held 0 bases outside the gene matches. CDR3 DNA: TGTGCCAGCAGGGACAGGGGGTACAATGAGCAGTTCTTC. It encodes CASRDRGYNEQFF.

The rearrangement links TRBV7-2 to TRBJ1-5; maybe TRBD1 (5 bases). Germline V gene data show CDR1 as SGHTA and CDR2 as FQGNSA. V lost 1 base and J lost 3, with 10 bases in between. This CDR3 is 15 amino acids long. For the CDR3, the DNA is TGTGCCAGCAGCTTAGTGGGGGGTCTCAATCAGCCCCAGCATTTT. Its protein product is CASSLVGGLNQPQHF.

The rearrangement joins TRBV5-1 to TRBJ1-2; 8 nucleotides match TRBD1. After removal of 4 bases from V and 7 bases from J, the junction contained 9 bases not matched to a gene. This CDR3 contains 14 residues. Germline CDR1 SGHRS, CDR2 YFSETQ. In DNA, the CDR3 is TGCGCCAGCAGCCATGGGACAGGCCCAGGTGGCTACACCTTC. Protein sequence: CASSHGTGPGGYTF.

This clone was counted only a few times. This chain connects TRBV7-8 to TRBJ2-7, with 7 bases that match TRBD1. The CDR3 totals 15 residues. Looked up from germline, CDR1 is SGHVS and CDR2 is FQNEAQ. J was trimmed by 2 bases and V by 3 bases; bases with no gene match: 7. CDR3 protein: CASSFVRDSAYEQYF. Written as DNA, the CDR3 is TGTGCCAGCAGCTTTGTCCGGGACAGTGCCTACGAGCAGTACTTC.

The rearrangement joins TRBV6-6 to TRBJ1-3; D gene unclear. Germline V gene sequence: CDR1 MNHNY, CDR2 SVGAGI (reference sequence). The CDR3 runs 14 residues. V lost 6 bases, J lost 3 bases, and 12 bases lay in between. CDR3 nucleotide sequence: TGTGCCAGCAGCCCTCAAAGGAGTGGAAACACCATATATTTT. Its protein is CASSPQRSGNTIYF.

This sequence joins TRBV7-3 and TRBJ2-7; D is possibly TRBD2 (7 bases). The V and J ends lost 1 base and 4 bases respectively, with 11 bases between them. Per germline, CDR1 SGHTA and CDR2 FQGTGA. The CDR3 is 14 amino acids. This CDR3 reads CASSLKGGGYEQYF. DNA for the CDR3: TGTGCCAGCAGCTTAAAGGGGGGGGGTTACGAGCAGTACTTC.

The chain couples TRBV7-2 to TRBJ2-5, with D possibly matching TRBD1 (5 bases). V gave up 1 base and J gave up 4 bases, with 10 bases separating them. This CDR3 is built from 14 residues. Germline V gene lookup returns CDR1 SGHTA and CDR2 FQGNSA. The CDR3 sequence: CASSLGAGPETQYF. The CDR3 bases are TGTGCCAGCAGCTTAGGGGCAGGGCCAGAGACCCAGTACTTC.

A single count supports this clone. Other nucleotide sequences in the sample specify the same CDR3. The J gene is TRBJ2-7, the V gene TRBV7-2; TRBD1 agrees at 10 bases. Germline CDR1 SGHTA, CDR2 FQGNSA. The ends lost 5 bases at V and 3 bases at J; junction bases unmatched: 4. The CDR3 length is 14 residues. The CDR3 DNA reads TGTGCCAGCAGCCTGGGACAGGGGATCTACGAGCAGTACTTC. Translating gives CASSLGQGIYEQYF.

The chain recombines TRBV10-2 with TRBJ2-5; 7 bases map to TRBD1. The ends lost 3 bases at V and 2 bases at J; junction bases unmatched: 12. The CDR3 consists of 17 residues. Germline lookup yields CDR1 WSHSY and CDR2 SAAADI. The CDR3 here is CASSDTSRQGWQETQYF. For the CDR3, the DNA is TGCGCCAGCAGTGATACTTCCCGACAGGGTTGGCAAGAGACCCAGTACTTC.

This chain uses TRBV7-3 with TRBJ2-5, with D maybe TRBD2 (6 bases). The CDR3 consists of 14 residues. The V end lost 3 bases, the J end lost 7 bases, and 15 bases lay between the germline ends. Germline V gene data show CDR1 as SGHTA and CDR2 as FQGTGA. The CDR3: CASSFDHLGGTQYF. The CDR3 coding sequence is TGTGCCAGCAGCTTCGACCACCTGGGGGGGACCCAGTACTTC.

This chain links TRBV6-1 with TRBJ2-7; TRBD2 aligns across 7 bases. The CDR3 is made up of 10 amino acids. CDR1 and CDR2 from the germline V gene are MNHNS and SASEGT. Trimming at V came to 10 bases and at J to 6 bases, leaving 3 bases not matched to a gene. The CDR3 nucleotides are TGTGCCACTCGACTAGCCGAGCAGTACTTC. It specifies CATRLAEQYF.

A single count supports this clone. J is TRBJ1-1 and V is TRBV15; D is undetermined. The V end was cut by 0 bases, the J end by 6 bases, with 8 bases between. This CDR3 region has 13 residues. Per germline, CDR1 LNHNV and CDR2 YYDKDF (reference sequence). This chain's CDR3 is CATSRDEGPEAFF. For the CDR3, the DNA is TGTGCCACCAGCAGAGATGAGGGCCCTGAAGCTTTCTTT.

The chain combines TRBV25-1 with TRBJ2-1; 10 bases match TRBD2. Germline loops: CDR1 MGHDK, CDR2 SYGVNS. The CDR3 length is 18 residues. The V gene end was trimmed by 6 bases and the J gene end by 1 base; junction bases not matched to a gene: 12. The CDR3: CASSPQREGQGSYNEQFF. The CDR3 DNA follows: TGTGCCAGCAGCCCACAGCGGGAGGGCCAAGGGTCCTACAATGAGCAGTTCTTC.